The clone carrying this TCR beta chain was observed a few times. The antigen is not known. These data originate in a study of cytomegalovirus exposure and HLA in healthy donors. Study outcomes and limitations: It was 164 TCR beta chains that were listed as cytomegalovirus-associated.

Libraries were prepared by immunoSEQ multiplex PCR; TCRdb keeps only in-frame clonotypes and omits some of them. The sample holds 200,000 to 250,000 clones, approximately 82% seen once. Sequences were obtained from PBMCs. This TCR was recovered from a woman aged 18-30 years in good health and CMV-seronegative.

The CDR3 DNA reads TGTGCCAGTAGCCTTAAGGCCGGTATCACCGGGGAGCTGTTTTTT. Translation: CASSLKAGITGELFF. The gene calls are TRBV19 and TRBJ2-2; D gene uncertain. Germline CDR1 and CDR2: LNHDA and SQIVND (reference sequence). Between the trimmed V and J ends, which lost 6 bases and 4 bases, there was a span of 15 bases. CDR3 size: 15 residues.